Listed here are 17 T cell receptor beta chains from one sample, sequenced in a study of T cell repertoires in cytomegalovirus infection (dated by TCRdb to the late 2010s). The reads were generated on an Illumina HiSeq 1500. The public reads were reanalyzed by TCRdb: fastp trimming at Q25, MiXCR alignment, in-frame beta chains only. Rows merge per CDR3 protein into single entries with the most common DNA and genes. Within this sample are some 230,000 distinct CDR3 sequences, with roughly 22% of them counted one time only. Clones ranked in the top ten supply 15% to 20% of the sample. Sequencing used CD8+ T cells from PBMCs. These receptors were taken from a human donor in good health (CMV status not recorded). Some clones in this sample may be carry-over from other donors' samples.

As DNA, the CDR3 is TGTGCCAGCAGTCCACCCGACAGAAACTATGGCTACACCTTC. This gives the protein CASSPPDRNYGYTF. The chain joins TRBV27 to TRBJ1-2; tentative D call: TRBD1 (5 bases). The CDR3 extends over 14 amino acids. The germline V gene encodes CDR1 MNHEY and CDR2 SMNVEV (reference sequence). Trimming left V 5 bases short and J 2 bases short, with 12 bases between.

The chain joins TRBV9 to TRBJ1-1; no reliable D call. V was trimmed by 2 bases and J by 3 bases, leaving 11 bases between them. The CDR3 totals 14 residues. Germline values: CDR1 SGDLS, CDR2 YYNGEE. This chain's CDR3 is CASSVYGGDTEAFF. CDR3 bases: TGTGCCAGCAGCGTTTACGGTGGGGACACTGAAGCTTTCTTT.

The chain couples TRBV12-3 or TRBV12-4 to TRBJ2-1; 10 nucleotides line up with TRBD1. Trimming at V came to 8 bases and at J to 5 bases, leaving 12 bases not matched to a gene. The CDR3 sequence is 16 residues long. The CDR3 region is CASGAPDRGFHNEQFF. The CDR3 DNA reads TGTGCCAGCGGTGCCCCGGACAGGGGGTTCCACAATGAGCAGTTCTTC.

This clonotype has more than one count but fewer than ten. V gene TRBV2 combines with J gene TRBJ1-6, with TRBD1 matching 7 bases. Trimming at V came to 5 bases and at J to 6 bases, leaving 4 bases not matched to a gene. The germline gives CDR1 SNHLY, CDR2 FYNNEI. The CDR3 is made up of 14 amino acids. The DNA for the CDR3 is TGTGCCAGCAGTTACAGGGGCCTTAATTCACCCCTCCACTTT. Translation: CASSYRGLNSPLHF.

This clonotype was picked up a small number of times. This chain connects TRBV2 to TRBJ2-5; the match to TRBD1 covers 8 bases. This CDR3 spans 15 amino acids. CDR1 is SNHLY, CDR2 FYNNEI, per germline. V shed 0 bases and J 5 bases; nucleotides not matched to a gene: 5. In nucleotides, the CDR3 is TGTGCCAGCAGTGAAGCTAGCAGGGGGCGCGAGACCCAGTACTTC. Its translation is CASSEASRGRETQYF.

This clonotype appeared a few times. The rearrangement uses TRBV7-9 and TRBJ2-1, with 7 bases fitting TRBD2. CDR1 SEHNR and CDR2 FQNEAQ come from the germline V gene (reference sequence). The trim removed 4 bases at V and 0 bases at J, leaving 3 bases unmatched. This CDR3 region has 15 residues. CDR3 loop: CASSSSGASYNEQFF. The DNA for the CDR3 is TGTGCCAGCAGCTCAAGCGGGGCCTCCTACAATGAGCAGTTCTTC.

In its sample, this clonotype was seen many times. The chain couples TRBV7-6 to TRBJ2-4; a weak D match, TRBD2 (5 bases). V was cut by 2 bases and J by 8 bases, with 13 bases left in between. The CDR3 is made up of 14 amino acids. From germline, CDR1 is SGHVS and CDR2 FNYEAQ. Here the CDR3 reads CASSLSPSGYIQYF. CDR3 coding DNA: TGTGCCAGCAGCTTAAGTCCGAGCGGATACATTCAGTACTTC. Looking up the rest from reference TRBV7-6 and TRBJ2-4 gives the full variable domain: GAGVSQSPRYKVTKRGQDVALRCDPISGHVSLYWYRQALGQGPEFLTYFNYEAQQDKSGLPNDRFSAERPEGSISTLTIQRTEQRDSAMYRCASSLSPSGYIQYFGAGTRLSVL.

The chain joins TRBV7-4 to TRBJ1-4; the D is unclear. V gave up 10 bases and J gave up 0 bases, with 12 bases separating them. Germline lookup yields CDR1 SGHVT and CDR2 SQSDAQ. The CDR3 loop spans 14 amino acids. The DNA of the CDR3 is TGTGCCACCCTTAGCCCGGCAACTAATGAAAAACTGTTTTTT. It translates to CATLSPATNEKLFF. Full variable domain (rest looked up from reference TRBV7-4 and TRBJ1-4): GAGVSQSPRYKVAKRGRDVALRCDSISGHVTLYWYRQTLGQGSEVLTYSQSDAQRDKSGRPSGRFSAERPERSVSTLKIQRTEQGDSAVYLCATLSPATNEKLFFGSGTQLSVL.

This chain connects TRBV20-1 to TRBJ2-7; D is perhaps TRBD2 (5 bases). V was trimmed by 3 bases and J by 4 bases, leaving 10 bases between them. The CDR3 is 12 amino acids. In germline, CDR1 is DFQATT, CDR2 SNEGSKA (reference sequence). The CDR3: CSARSGEYEQYF. In DNA, the CDR3 is TGCAGTGCTAGGTCCGGGGAATACGAGCAGTACTTC.

There are many counts of this clonotype. The chain combines TRBV29-1 with TRBJ1-1, with D possibly matching TRBD1 (5 bases). Trimming removed 5 bases from V and 5 bases from J, with 15 bases in between. The CDR3 sequence is 13 residues long. Germline CDR1 and CDR2: SQVTM and ANQGSEA. This CDR3 reads CSVIAGMGTEAFF. The DNA of the CDR3 is TGCAGCGTTATAGCAGGGATGGGGACTGAAGCTTTCTTT.

This clonotype was counted ten times or more. The rearrangement uses TRBV7-8 and TRBJ2-4; 16 nucleotides agree with TRBD2. Per germline, CDR1 SGHVS and CDR2 FQNEAQ. CDR3 length: 17 amino acids. V lost 4 bases, J lost 4 bases, and 4 bases stayed unmatched. This CDR3 is CASSSGLAGGPKNIQYF. DNA of the CDR3: TGTGCCAGCAGCTCGGGACTAGCGGGGGGGCCTAAAAACATTCAGTACTTC. Complete variable domain (other parts from reference TRBV7-8 and TRBJ2-4): GAGVSQSPRYKVAKRGQDVALRCDPISGHVSLFWYQQALGQGPEFLTYFQNEAQLDKSGLPSDRFFAERPEGSVSTLKIQRTQQEDSAVYLCASSSGLAGGPKNIQYFGAGTRLSVL.

This clonotype came up a few times. V and J are TRBV7-2 and TRBJ2-1, with a possible D match to TRBD2 (7 bases). Germline CDR1 reads SGHTA; CDR2 reads FQGNSA. With 5 bases removed from V and 4 bases from J, the gap between germline ends came to 18 bases. The CDR3 loop spans 16 amino acids. CDR3 residues: CASSLLAGASYNEQFF. Written as DNA, the CDR3 is TGTGCCAGCAGCCTCCTTGCGGGGGCCAGTTACAATGAGCAGTTCTTC. The entire variable domain, with the rest obtained from reference TRBV7-2 and TRBJ2-1, is as follows: GAGVSQSPSNKVTEKGKDVELRCDPISGHTALYWYRQSLGQGLEFLIYFQGNSAPDKSGLPSDRFSAERTGGSVSTLTIQRTQQEDSAVYLCASSLLAGASYNEQFFGPGTRLTVL.

The V and J genes are TRBV20-1 and TRBJ1-5, with 7 positions matching TRBD1. Trimming removed 8 bases from V and 0 bases from J; junction bases left unmatched: 19. Germline V gene data show CDR1 as DFQATT and CDR2 as SNEGSKA (reference sequence). There are 18 residues in the CDR3. The CDR3 loop reads CSTNHRDSDLYSNQPQHF. Here the CDR3 DNA reads TGCAGTACTAACCACCGGGACAGTGACCTCTATAGCAATCAGCCCCAGCATTTT.

The sample holds a few counts of this clonotype. J is TRBJ2-7 and V is TRBV4-1, with unresolved D. Deletions cut 1 base from V and 1 base from J, with 5 bases between. Germline lookup yields CDR1 MGHRA and CDR2 YSYEKL. The length of the CDR3 is 13 residues. This CDR3 is CASSQGVSYEQYF. DNA of the CDR3: TGCGCCAGCAGCCAAGGCGTATCCTACGAGCAGTACTTC.

This clonotype was seen a handful of times. The chain joins TRBV29-1 to TRBJ1-1; D may be TRBD1 (5 bases). Germline values: CDR1 SQVTM, CDR2 ANQGSEA. The CDR3 is made up of 13 amino acids. Deletions cut 2 bases from V and 4 bases from J, with 11 bases between. This CDR3 is CSVETGDSTEAFF. For the CDR3, the DNA is TGCAGCGTTGAAACGGGGGATAGCACTGAAGCTTTCTTT.

This clonotype appeared many times. The chain employs TRBV7-8 and TRBJ2-1; TRBD2 aligns across 13 bases. The CDR3 is 17 amino acids. The V gene end was trimmed by 3 bases and the J gene end by 7 bases; junction bases not matched to a gene: 9. CDR1 SGHVS and CDR2 FQNEAQ come from the germline V gene. The CDR3 DNA reads TGTGCCAGCAGCTTTGGGACTAGCGGGATAACAGGGAATGAGCAGTTCTTC. It encodes CASSFGTSGITGNEQFF.

This clonotype was detected only a few times. The chain links TRBV7-9 to TRBJ2-5, with 7 bases lining up with TRBD2. This CDR3 is built from 15 residues. In germline, CDR1 is SEHNR, CDR2 FQNEAQ (reference sequence). The V and J ends lost 5 bases and 0 bases, in that order; junction bases with no gene match: 6. The CDR3 nucleotides read TGTGCCAGCAGCCCTCACCTAGCGGACCAAGAGACCCAGTACTTC. Protein sequence: CASSPHLADQETQYF.